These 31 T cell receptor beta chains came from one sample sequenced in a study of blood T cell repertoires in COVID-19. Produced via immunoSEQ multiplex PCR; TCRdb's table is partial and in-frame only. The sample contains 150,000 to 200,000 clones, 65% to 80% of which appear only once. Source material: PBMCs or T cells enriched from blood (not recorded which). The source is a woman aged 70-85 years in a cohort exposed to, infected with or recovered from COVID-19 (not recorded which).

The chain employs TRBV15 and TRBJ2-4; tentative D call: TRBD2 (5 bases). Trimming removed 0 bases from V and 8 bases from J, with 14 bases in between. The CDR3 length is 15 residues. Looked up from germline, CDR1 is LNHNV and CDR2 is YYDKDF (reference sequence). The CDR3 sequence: CATSRDSREWDIQYF. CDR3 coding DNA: TGTGCCACCAGCAGAGATTCGAGGGAATGGGACATTCAGTACTTC.

The CDR3 loop is CASCTGAGNTIYF. The CDR3 DNA sequence: TGTGCCAGTTGTACAGGGGCGGGAAACACCATATATTTT. The rearrangement uses TRBV7-2 and TRBJ1-3; 7 bases match TRBD1. Germline loops: CDR1 SGHTA, CDR2 FQGNSA. Trimming cost V 9 bases and J 4 bases; bases outside gene matches: 6. The CDR3 spans 13 residues.

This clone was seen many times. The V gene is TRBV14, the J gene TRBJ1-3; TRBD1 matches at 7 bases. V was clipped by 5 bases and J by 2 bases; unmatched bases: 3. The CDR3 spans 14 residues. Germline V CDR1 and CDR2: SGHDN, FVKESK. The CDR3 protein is CASSTGTAGNTIYF. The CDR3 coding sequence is TGTGCCAGCAGCACCGGGACAGCTGGAAACACCATATATTTT. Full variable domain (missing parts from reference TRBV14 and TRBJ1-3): EAGVTQFPSHSVIEKGQTVTLRCDPISGHDNLYWYRRVMGKEIKFLLHFVKESKQDESGMPNNRFLAERTGGTYSTLKVQPAELEDSGVYFCASSTGTAGNTIYFGEGSWLTVV.

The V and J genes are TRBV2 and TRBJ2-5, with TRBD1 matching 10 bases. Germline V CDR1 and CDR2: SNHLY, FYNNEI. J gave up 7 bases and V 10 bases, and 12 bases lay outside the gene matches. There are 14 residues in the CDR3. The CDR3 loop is CANRADRGLGTQYF. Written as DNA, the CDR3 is TGTGCCAATCGAGCCGACAGGGGGCTCGGGACCCAGTACTTC.

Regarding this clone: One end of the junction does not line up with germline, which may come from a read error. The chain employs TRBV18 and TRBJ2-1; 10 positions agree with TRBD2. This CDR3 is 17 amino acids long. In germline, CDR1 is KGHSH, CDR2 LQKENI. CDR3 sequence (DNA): TGTGCCAGCGCACCACCTAGCGGGAGAAGCTCCTACAATGAGCAGTTCTTC. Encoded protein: CASAPPSGRSSYNEQFF.

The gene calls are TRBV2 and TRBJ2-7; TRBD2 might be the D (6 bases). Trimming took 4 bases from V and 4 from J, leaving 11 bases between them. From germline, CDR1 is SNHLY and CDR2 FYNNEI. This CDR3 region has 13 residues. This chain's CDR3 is CASSVPSVYEQYF. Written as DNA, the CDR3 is TGTGCCAGCAGTGTTCCTAGCGTTTACGAGCAGTACTTC.

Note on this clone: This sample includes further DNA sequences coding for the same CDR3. In nucleotides, the CDR3 is TGTGCCAGCAGCCTGACTGACTACTACGAGCAGTACTTC. Translation gives CASSLTDYYEQYF. The chain joins TRBV7-8 to TRBJ2-7; D possibly corresponds to TRBD2 (5 bases). The V end lost 5 bases, the J end lost 3 bases, and 11 bases lay between the germline ends. This CDR3 comprises 13 residues. CDR1 SGHVS and CDR2 FQNEAQ come from the germline V gene.

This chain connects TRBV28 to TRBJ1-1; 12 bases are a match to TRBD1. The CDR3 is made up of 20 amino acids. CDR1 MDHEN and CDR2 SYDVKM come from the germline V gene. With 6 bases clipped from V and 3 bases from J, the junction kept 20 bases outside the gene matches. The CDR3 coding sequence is TGTGCCAGCAGGTCCGGGACAGGGGGCGCCGGGGGCTACTCGGACACTGAAGCTTTCTTT. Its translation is CASRSGTGGAGGYSDTEAFF.

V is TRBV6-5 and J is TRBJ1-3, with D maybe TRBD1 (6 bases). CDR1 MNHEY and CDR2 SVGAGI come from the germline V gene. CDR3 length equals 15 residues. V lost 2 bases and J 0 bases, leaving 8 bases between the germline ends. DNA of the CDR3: TGTGCCAGCAGTTACGCAGGGGCCTCTGGAAACACCATATATTTT. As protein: CASSYAGASGNTIYF.

The CDR3 here is CASSSWTGVTDTQYF. In nucleotides, the CDR3 is TGTGCCAGCAGCTCGTGGACAGGGGTCACAGATACGCAGTATTTT. This chain connects TRBV7-9 to TRBJ2-3, with TRBD1 matching over 9 bases. The CDR3 is 15 residues long. Germline CDR1 and CDR2: SEHNR and FQNEAQ (reference sequence). V lost 4 bases, J lost 2 bases, and 4 bases stayed unmatched.

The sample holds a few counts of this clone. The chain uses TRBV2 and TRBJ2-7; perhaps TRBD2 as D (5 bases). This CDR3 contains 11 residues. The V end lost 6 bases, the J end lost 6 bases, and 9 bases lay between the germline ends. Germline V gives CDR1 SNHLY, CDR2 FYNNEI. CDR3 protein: CASRFAGEQYF. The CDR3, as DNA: TGTGCCAGCAGGTTCGCGGGCGAGCAGTACTTC.

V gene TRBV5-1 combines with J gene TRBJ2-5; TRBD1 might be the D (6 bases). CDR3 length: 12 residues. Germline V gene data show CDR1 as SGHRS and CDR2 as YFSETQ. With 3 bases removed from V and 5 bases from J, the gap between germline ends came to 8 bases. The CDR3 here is CASSYDRETQYF. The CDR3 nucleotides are TGCGCCAGCAGCTACGACAGGGAGACCCAGTACTTC.

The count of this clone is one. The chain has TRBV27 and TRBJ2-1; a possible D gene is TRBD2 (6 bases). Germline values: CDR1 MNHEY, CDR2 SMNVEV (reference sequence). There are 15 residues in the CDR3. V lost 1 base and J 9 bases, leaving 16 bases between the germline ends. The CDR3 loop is CASSLFSGEAGEQFF. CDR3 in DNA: TGTGCCAGCAGTTTATTTTCGGGAGAAGCTGGTGAGCAGTTCTTC.

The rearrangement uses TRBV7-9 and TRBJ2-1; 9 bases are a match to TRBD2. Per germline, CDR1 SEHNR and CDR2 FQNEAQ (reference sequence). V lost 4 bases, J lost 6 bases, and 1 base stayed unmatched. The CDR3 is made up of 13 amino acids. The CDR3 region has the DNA TGTGCCAGCAGCTCGACTAGCGGCAATGAGCAGTTCTTC. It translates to CASSSTSGNEQFF.

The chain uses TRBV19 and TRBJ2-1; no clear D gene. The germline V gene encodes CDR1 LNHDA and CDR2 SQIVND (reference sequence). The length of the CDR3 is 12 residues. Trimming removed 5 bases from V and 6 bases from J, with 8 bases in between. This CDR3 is CASSDRINEQFF. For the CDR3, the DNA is TGTGCCAGTAGTGATAGAATCAATGAGCAGTTCTTC. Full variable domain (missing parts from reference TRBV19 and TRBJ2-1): DGGITQSPKYLFRKEGQNVTLSCEQNLNHDAMYWYRQDPGQGLRLIYYSQIVNDFQKGDIAEGYSVSREKKESFPLTVTSAQKNPTAFYLCASSDRINEQFFGPGTRLTVL.

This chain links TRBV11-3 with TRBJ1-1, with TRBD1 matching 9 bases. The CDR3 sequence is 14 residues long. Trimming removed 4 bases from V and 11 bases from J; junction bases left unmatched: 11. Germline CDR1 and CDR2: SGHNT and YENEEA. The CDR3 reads CASSSSTGGGLAFF. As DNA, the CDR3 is TGTGCCAGCAGCTCGTCCACAGGGGGCGGGTTGGCTTTCTTT.

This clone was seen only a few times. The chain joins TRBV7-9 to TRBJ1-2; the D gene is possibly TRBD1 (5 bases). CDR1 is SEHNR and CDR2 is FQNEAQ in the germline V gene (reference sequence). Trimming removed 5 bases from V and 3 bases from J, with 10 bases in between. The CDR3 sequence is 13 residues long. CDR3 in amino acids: CASSTLGHYGYTF. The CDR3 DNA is TGTGCCAGCAGCACCCTGGGGCACTATGGCTACACCTTC.

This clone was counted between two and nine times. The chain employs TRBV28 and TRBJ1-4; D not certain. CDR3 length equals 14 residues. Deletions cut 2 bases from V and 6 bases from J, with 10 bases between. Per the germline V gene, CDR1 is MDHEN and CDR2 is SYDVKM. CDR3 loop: CASSLTGFYEKLFF. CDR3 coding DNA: TGTGCCAGCAGTTTAACCGGGTTCTATGAAAAACTGTTTTTT.

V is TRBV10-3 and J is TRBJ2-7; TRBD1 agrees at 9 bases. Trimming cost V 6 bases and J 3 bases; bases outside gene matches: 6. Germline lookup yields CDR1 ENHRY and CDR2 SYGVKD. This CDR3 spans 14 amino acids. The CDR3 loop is CAISHGTGFYEQYF. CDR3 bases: TGTGCCATCAGCCATGGGACAGGGTTCTACGAGCAGTACTTC.

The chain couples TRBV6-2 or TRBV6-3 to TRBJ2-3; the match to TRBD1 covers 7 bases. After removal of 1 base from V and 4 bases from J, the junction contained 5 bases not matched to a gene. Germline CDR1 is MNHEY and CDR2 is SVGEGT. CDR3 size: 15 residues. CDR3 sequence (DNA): TGTGCCAGCAGTTACTACGGGGACAGCGCAGATACGCAGTATTTT. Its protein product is CASSYYGDSADTQYF.

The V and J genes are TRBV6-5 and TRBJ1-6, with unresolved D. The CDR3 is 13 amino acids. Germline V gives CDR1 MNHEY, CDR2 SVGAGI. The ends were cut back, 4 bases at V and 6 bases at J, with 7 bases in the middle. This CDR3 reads CASSWETNSPLHF. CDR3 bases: TGTGCCAGCAGTTGGGAGACTAATTCACCCCTCCACTTT.

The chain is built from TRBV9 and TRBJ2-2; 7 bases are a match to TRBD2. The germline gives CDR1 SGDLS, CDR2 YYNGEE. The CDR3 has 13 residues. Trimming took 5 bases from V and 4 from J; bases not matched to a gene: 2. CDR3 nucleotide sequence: TGTGCCAGCAGGCGGGAGTTCACCGGGGAGCTGTTTTTT. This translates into CASRREFTGELFF.

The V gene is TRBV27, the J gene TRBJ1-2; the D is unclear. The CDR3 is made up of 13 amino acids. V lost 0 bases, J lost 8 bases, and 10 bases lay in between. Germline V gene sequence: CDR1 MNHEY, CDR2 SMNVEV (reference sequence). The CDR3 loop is CASSLSPGKGYTF. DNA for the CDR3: TGTGCCAGCAGTTTATCTCCCGGGAAGGGCTACACCTTC.

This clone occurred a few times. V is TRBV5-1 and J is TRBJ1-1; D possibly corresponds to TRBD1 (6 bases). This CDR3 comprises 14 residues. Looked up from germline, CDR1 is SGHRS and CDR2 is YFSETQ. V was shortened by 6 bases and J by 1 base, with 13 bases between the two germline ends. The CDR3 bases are TGCGCCAGCACCCCGACAGGCCGGAACACTGAAGCTTTCTTT. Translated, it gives CASTPTGRNTEAFF.

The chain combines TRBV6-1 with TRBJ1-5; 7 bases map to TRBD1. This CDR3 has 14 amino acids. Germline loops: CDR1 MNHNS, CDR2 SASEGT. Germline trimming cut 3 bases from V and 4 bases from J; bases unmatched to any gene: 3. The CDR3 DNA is TGTGCCAGCAGTGAGAAGGGGGCGAATCAGCCCCAGCATTTT. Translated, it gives CASSEKGANQPQHF.

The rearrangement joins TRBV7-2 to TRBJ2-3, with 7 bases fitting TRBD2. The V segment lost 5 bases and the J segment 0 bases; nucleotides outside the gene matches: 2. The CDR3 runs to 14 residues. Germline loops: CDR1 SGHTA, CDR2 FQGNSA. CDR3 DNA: TGTGCCAGCAGCGTTAGCGGGAGCACAGATACGCAGTATTTT. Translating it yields CASSVSGSTDTQYF.

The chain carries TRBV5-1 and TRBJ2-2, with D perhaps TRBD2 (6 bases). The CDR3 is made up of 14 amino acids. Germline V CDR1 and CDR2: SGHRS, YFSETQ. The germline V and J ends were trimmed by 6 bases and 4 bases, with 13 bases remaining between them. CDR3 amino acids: CASMPGVGTGELFF. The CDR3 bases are TGCGCCAGCATGCCGGGAGTAGGCACCGGGGAGCTGTTTTTT.

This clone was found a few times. This CDR3 reads CAISGGIEPTQYF. The CDR3 nucleotides read TGTGCCATCAGTGGAGGAATAGAGCCGACCCAGTACTTC. This sequence joins TRBV10-3 and TRBJ2-5, with no clear D. Germline loops: CDR1 ENHRY, CDR2 SYGVKD. CDR3 length equals 13 residues. Trimming cost V 4 bases and J 7 bases, with 13 bases left between them.

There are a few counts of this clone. Here the CDR3 DNA reads TGCGCCAGCAGTGGGGCAAACACCGGGGAGCTGTTTTTT. It is translated as CASSGANTGELFF. This chain joins TRBV10-2 and TRBJ2-2; D uncertain. Trimming took off 4 bases at V and 2 bases at J, with 5 bases between the two ends. The CDR3 sequence is 13 residues long. Germline V gene sequence: CDR1 WSHSY, CDR2 SAAADI.

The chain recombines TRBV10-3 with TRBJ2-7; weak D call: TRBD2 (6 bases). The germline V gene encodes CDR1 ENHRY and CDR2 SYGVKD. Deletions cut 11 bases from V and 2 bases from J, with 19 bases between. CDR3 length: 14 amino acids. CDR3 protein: CASNARDAAYEQYF. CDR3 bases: TGTGCCTCCAACGCGCGGGACGCTGCCTACGAGCAGTACTTC.

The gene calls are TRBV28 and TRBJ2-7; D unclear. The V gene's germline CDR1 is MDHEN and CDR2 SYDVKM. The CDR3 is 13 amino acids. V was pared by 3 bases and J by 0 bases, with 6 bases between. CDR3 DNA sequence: TGTGCCAGCAGTTTCTCAGTCTCCTACGAGCAGTACTTC. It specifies CASSFSVSYEQYF.